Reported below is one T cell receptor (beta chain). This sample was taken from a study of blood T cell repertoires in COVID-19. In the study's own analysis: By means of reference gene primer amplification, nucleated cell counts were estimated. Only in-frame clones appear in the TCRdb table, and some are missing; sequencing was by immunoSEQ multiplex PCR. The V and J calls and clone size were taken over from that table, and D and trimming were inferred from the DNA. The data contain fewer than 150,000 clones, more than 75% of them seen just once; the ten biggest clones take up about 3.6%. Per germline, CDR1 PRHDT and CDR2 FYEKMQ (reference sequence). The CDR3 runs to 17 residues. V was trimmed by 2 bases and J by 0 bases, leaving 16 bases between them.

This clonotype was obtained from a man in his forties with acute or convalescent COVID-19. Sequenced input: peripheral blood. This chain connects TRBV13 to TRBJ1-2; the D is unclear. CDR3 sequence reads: CASSLRPMSGANYGYTF. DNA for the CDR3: TGTGCCAGCAGCTTACGGCCTATGTCCGGGGCTAACTATGGCTACACCTTC.